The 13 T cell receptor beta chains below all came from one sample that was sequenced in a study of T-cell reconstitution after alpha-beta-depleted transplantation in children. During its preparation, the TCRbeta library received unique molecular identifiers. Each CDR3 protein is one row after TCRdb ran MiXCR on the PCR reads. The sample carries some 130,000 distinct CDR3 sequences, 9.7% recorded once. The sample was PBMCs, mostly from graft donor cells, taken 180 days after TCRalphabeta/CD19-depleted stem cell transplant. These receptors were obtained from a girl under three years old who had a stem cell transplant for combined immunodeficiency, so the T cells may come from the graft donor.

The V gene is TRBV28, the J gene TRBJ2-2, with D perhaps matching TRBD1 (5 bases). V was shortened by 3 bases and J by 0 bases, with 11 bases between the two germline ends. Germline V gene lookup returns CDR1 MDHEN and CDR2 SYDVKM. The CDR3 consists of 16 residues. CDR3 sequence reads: CASSFLDNSNTGELFF. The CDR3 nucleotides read TGTGCCAGCAGTTTCCTGGACAACTCGAACACCGGGGAGCTGTTTTTT.

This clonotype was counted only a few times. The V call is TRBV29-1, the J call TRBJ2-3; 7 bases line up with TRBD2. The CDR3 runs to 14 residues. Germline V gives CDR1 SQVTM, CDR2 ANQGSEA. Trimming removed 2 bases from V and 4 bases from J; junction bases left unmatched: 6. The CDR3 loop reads CSVERRLAADTQYF. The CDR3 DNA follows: TGCAGCGTTGAACGGCGACTAGCAGCAGATACGCAGTATTTT.

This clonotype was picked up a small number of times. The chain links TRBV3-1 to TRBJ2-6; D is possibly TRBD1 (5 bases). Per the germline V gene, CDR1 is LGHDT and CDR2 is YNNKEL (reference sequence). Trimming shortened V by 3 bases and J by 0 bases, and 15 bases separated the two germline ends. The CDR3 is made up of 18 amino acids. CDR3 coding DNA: TGTGCCAGCAGCCATCTGGGGCAGGGAATCTCTGGGGCCAACGTCCTGACTTTC. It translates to CASSHLGQGISGANVLTF.

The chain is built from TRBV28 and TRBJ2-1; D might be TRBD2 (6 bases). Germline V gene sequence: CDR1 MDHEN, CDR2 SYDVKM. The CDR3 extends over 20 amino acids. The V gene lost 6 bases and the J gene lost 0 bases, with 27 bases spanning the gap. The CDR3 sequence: CASRGTVNRRAPSSYNEQFF. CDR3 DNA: TGTGCCAGCAGGGGGACCGTAAATCGGAGGGCCCCGAGCTCCTACAATGAGCAGTTCTTC.

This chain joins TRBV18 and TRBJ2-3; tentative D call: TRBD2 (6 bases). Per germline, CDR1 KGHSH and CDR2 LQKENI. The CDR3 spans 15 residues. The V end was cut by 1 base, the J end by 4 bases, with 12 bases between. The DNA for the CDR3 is TGTGCCAGCTCACCACGGGGCGGGGAGGCAGATACGCAGTATTTT. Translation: CASSPRGGEADTQYF. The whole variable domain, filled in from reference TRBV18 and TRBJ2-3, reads NAGVMQNPRHLVRRRGQEARLRCSPMKGHSHVYWYRQLPEEGLKFMVYLQKENIIDESGMPKERFSAEFPKEGPSILRIQQVVRGDSAAYFCASSPRGGEADTQYFGPGTRLTVL.

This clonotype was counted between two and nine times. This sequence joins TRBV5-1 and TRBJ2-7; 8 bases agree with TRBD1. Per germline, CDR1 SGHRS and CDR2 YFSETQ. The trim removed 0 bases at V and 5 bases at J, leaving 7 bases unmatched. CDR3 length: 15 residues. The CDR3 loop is CASSLDRGVIHEQYF. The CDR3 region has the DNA TGCGCCAGCAGCTTGGACAGGGGGGTAATCCACGAGCAGTACTTC. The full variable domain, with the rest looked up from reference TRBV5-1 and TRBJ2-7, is KAGVTQTPRYLIKTRGQQVTLSCSPISGHRSVSWYQQTPGQGLQFLFEYFSETQRNKGNFPGRFSGRQFSNSRSEMNVSTLELGDSALYLCASSLDRGVIHEQYFGPGTRLTVT.

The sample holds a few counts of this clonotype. The CDR3 nucleotides read TGTGCCACCAGTGGAAGGGATGGGGCCTATGGCTACACCTTC. Translated: CATSGRDGAYGYTF. This chain links TRBV24-1 with TRBJ1-2; weak D call: TRBD1 (5 bases). CDR1 is KGHDR, CDR2 SFDVKD, per germline. V lost 5 bases and J 4 bases, leaving 13 bases between the germline ends. The CDR3 is 14 residues long.

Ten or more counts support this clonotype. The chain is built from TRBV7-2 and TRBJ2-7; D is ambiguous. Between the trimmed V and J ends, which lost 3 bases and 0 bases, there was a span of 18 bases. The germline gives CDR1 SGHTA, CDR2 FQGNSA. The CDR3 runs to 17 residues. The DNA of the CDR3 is TGTGCCAGCAGCTTTCGGGCGGATGCCTCCCTCTCCTACGAGCAGTACTTC. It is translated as CASSFRADASLSYEQYF.

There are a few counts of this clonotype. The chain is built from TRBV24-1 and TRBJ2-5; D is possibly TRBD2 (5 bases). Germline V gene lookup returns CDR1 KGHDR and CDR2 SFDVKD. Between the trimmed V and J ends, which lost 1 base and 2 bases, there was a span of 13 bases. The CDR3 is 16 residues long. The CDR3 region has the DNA TGTGCCACCAGTGATTTAACTTCGGGGTCACAAGAGACCCAGTACTTC. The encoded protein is CATSDLTSGSQETQYF.

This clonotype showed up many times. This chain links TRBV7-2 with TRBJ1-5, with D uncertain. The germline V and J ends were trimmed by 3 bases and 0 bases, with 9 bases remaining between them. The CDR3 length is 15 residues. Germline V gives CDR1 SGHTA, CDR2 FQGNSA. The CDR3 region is CASSFSLNSNQPQHF. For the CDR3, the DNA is TGTGCCAGCAGCTTCTCGCTGAATAGCAATCAGCCCCAGCATTTT.

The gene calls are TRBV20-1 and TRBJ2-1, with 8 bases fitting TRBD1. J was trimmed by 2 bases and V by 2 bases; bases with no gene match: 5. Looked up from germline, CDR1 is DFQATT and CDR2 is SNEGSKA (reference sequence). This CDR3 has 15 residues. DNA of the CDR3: TGCAGTGCTAGATCCGGACAGGGCCCCTACAATGAGCAGTTCTTC. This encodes CSARSGQGPYNEQFF.

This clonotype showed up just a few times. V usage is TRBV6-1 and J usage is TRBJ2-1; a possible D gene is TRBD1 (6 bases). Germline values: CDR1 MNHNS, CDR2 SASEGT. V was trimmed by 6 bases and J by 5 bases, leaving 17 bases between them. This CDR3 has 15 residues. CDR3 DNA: TGTGCCAGCAGACAATACAGGGCTTATCACAATGAGCAGTTCTTC. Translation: CASRQYRAYHNEQFF.

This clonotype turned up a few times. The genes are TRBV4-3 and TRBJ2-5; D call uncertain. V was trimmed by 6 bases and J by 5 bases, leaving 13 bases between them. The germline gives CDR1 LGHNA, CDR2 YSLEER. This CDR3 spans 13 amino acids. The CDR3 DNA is TGCGCCAGCAGTATGTGGAACTCGGAGACCCAGTACTTC. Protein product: CASSMWNSETQYF.